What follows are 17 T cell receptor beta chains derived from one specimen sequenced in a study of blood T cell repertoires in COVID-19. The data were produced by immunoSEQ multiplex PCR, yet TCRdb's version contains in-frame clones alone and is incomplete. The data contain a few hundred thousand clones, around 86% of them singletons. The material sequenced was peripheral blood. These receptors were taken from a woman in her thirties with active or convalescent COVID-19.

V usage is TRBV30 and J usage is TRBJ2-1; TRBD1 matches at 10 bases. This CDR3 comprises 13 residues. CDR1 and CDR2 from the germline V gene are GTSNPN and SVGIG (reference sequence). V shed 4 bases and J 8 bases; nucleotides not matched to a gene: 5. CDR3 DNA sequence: TGTGCCTGGAAAGGGACAGGGGTCCATGAGCAGTTCTTC. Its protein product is CAWKGTGVHEQFF. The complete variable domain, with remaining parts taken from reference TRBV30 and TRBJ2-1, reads SQTIHQWPATLVQPVGSPLSLECTVEGTSNPNLYWYRQAAGRGLQLLFYSVGIGQISSEVPQNLSASRPQDRQFILSSKKLLLSDSGFYLCAWKGTGVHEQFFGPGTRLTVL.

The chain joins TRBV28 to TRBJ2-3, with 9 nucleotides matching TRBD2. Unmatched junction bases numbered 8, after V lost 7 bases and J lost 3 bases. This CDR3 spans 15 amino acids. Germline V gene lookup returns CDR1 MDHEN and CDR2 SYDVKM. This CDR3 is CASTAAGGRTDTQYF. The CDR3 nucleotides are TGTGCCAGCACCGCGGCGGGGGGGCGTACAGATACGCAGTATTTT.

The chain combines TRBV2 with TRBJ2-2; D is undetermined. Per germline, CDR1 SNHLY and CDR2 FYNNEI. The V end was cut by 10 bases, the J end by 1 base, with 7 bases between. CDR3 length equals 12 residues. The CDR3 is CATQRNTGELFF. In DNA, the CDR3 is TGTGCCACACAGAGGAACACCGGGGAGCTGTTTTTT.

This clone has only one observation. The CDR3 DNA follows: TGTGCCAGCAGTTACTTGGGGAGGGATACGCAGTATTTT. Translated: CASSYLGRDTQYF. The chain is built from TRBV6-2 or TRBV6-3 and TRBJ2-3; D perhaps matches TRBD2 (6 bases). Trimming removed 1 base from V and 6 bases from J, with 8 bases in between. This CDR3 has 13 amino acids. CDR1 and CDR2 (germline): MNHEY, SVGEGT.

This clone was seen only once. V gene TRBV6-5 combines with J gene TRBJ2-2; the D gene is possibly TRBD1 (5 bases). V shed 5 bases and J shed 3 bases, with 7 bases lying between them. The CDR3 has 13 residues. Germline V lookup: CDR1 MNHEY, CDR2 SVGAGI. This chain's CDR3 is CASSRGDTGELFF. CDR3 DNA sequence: TGTGCCAGCAGTAGGGGTGACACCGGGGAGCTGTTTTTT.

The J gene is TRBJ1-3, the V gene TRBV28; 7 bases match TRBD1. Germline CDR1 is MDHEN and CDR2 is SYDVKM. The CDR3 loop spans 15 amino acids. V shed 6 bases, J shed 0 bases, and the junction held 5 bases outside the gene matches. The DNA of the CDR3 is TGTGCCAGCAGCTCACCAGGGGGCTCTGGAAACACCATATATTTT. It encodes CASSSPGGSGNTIYF.

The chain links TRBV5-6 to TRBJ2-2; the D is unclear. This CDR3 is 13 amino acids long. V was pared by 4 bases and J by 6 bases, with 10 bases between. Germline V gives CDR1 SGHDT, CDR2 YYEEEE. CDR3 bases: TGTGCCAGCAGCCCGCTCAGGTCCGGGGAGCTGTTTTTT. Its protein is CASSPLRSGELFF. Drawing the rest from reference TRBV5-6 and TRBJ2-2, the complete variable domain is DAGVTQSPTHLIKTRGQQVTLRCSPKSGHDTVSWYQQALGQGPQFIFQYYEEEERQRGNFPDRFSGHQFPNYSSELNVNALLLGDSALYLCASSPLRSGELFFGEGSRLTVL.

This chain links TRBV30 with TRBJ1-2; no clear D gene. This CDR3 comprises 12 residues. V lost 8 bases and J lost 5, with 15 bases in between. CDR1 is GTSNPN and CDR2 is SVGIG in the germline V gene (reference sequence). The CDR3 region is CAGVHPSYGYTF. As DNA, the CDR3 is TGTGCCGGAGTCCACCCCTCTTATGGCTACACCTTC.

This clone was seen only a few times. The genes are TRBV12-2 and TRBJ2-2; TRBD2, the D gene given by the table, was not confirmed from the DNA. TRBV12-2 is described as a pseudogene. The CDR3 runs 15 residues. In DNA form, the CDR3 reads TGTGCAAGTCGCCCCCCCGAGGCAAACACCGGGGAGCTGTTTTTT. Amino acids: CASRPPEANTGELFF.

CDR3 loop: CASSLGGLANYGYTF. The CDR3 DNA is TGTGCCAGCAGCTTAGGGGGCCTAGCTAACTATGGCTACACCTTC. The J gene is TRBJ1-2, the V gene TRBV5-6, with TRBD1 identical over 7 bases. The germline gives CDR1 SGHDT, CDR2 YYEEEE. J was trimmed by 0 bases and V by 2 bases; bases with no gene match: 4. This CDR3 is 15 amino acids long.

This chain's CDR3 is CASSQGLSQTF. CDR3 sequence (DNA): TGTGCCAGCAGCCAAGGTTTGAGTCAAACCTTC. The V gene is TRBV3-1 (or the pseudogene TRBV3-2), the J gene TRBJ1-2; no reliable D call. The CDR3 spans 11 residues. Looked up from germline, CDR1 is LGHDT and CDR2 is YNNKEL (reference sequence). Trimming left V 1 base short and J 14 bases short, with 11 bases between.

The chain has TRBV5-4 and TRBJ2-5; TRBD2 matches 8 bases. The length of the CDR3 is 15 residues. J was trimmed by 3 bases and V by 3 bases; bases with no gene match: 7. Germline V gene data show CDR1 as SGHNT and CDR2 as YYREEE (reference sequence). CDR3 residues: CASSSGVRGEETQYF. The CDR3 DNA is TGTGCCAGCAGCTCGGGGGTGCGGGGGGAAGAGACCCAGTACTTC.

The CDR3, as DNA: TGTGCCTGGAGTGCGGACATTGAAGGAAAACTGTTTTTT. Its translation: CAWSADIEGKLFF. V and J are TRBV30 and TRBJ1-4; possible D gene TRBD1, 5 bases. The CDR3 length is 13 residues. Looked up from germline, CDR1 is GTSNPN and CDR2 is SVGIG (reference sequence). V was clipped by 1 base and J by 10 bases, with 13 bases between them.

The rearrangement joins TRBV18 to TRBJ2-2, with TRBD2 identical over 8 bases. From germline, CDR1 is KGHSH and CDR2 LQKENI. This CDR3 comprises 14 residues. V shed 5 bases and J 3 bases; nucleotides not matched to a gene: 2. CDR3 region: CASSTTSDTGELFF. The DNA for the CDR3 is TGTGCCAGCTCAACGACTAGCGACACCGGGGAGCTGTTTTTT.

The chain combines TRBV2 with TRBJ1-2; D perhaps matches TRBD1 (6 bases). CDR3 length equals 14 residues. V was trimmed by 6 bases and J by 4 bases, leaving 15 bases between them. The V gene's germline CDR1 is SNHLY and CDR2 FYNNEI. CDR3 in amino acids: CASRETGLSYGYTF. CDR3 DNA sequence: TGTGCCAGCAGGGAAACAGGGTTGAGCTATGGCTACACCTTC.

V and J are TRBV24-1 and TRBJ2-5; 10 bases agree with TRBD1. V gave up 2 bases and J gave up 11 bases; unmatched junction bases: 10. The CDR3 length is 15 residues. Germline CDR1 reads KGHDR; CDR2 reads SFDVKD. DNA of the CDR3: TGTGCCACCAGTGATTCGCGGACAGGGGGAACAGTACAGTACTTC. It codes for CATSDSRTGGTVQYF.

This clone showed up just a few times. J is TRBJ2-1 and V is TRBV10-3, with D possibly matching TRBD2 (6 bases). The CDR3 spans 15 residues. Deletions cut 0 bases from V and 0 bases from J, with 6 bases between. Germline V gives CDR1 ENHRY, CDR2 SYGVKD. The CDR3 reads CAISESGGSYNEQFF. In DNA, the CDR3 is TGTGCCATCAGTGAGTCGGGGGGCTCCTACAATGAGCAGTTCTTC.